The 22 T cell receptor beta chains in this list originate from one sample, sequenced in a study of T cells in Graves' hyperthyroidism and ophthalmopathy. RNA transcripts provided the source from which TCR beta CDR3 regions were amplified. HTBI primers were the set used in a first-round RT-PCR of the TCR CDR3. TCRdb re-analysed the multiplex PCR reads in MiXCR, keeping a single row per CDR3 protein. The repertoire holds about 500,000 distinct CDR3 sequences, approximately 15% seen once, with under 20% in the top ten. The specimen sequenced was blood. The receptors originated from a young woman with Graves' hyperthyroidism.

This clonotype appeared once. The chain uses TRBV20-1 and TRBJ2-3; the match to TRBD1 covers 10 bases. Germline V gene data show CDR1 as DFQATT and CDR2 as SNEGSKA (reference sequence). J gave up 1 base and V 4 bases, and 8 bases lay outside the gene matches. The CDR3 totals 16 residues. CDR3 DNA: TGCAGTGCTAAGACGACCGGGACAGGGGGCACAGATACGCAGTATTTT. Amino acids: CSAKTTGTGGTDTQYF.

This clonotype was recorded many times. The J gene is TRBJ1-1, the V gene TRBV20-1, with D uncertain. Trimming stripped 3 bases from V and 1 base from J, with 6 bases between. The CDR3 sequence is 12 residues long. CDR1 is DFQATT and CDR2 is SNEGSKA in the germline V gene (reference sequence). The CDR3 region is CSARARNTEAFF. The CDR3 DNA is TGCAGTGCTAGGGCAAGGAACACTGAAGCTTTCTTT.

The chain is built from TRBV24-1 and TRBJ1-6, with D possibly TRBD1 on 6 matching bases. The CDR3 loop spans 14 amino acids. V was cut by 3 bases and J by 10 bases, with 12 bases left in between. Germline V gene lookup returns CDR1 KGHDR and CDR2 SFDVKD. The CDR3 nucleotides are TGTGCCACCAGTGATGGATACAGGGACTCACCCCTCCACTTT. This encodes CATSDGYRDSPLHF.

This clonotype was seen at least ten times. The chain joins TRBV28 to TRBJ2-2, with 8 bases matching TRBD2. This CDR3 has 22 amino acids. Losses at the gene ends were 6 bases for V and 2 bases for J; bases not matched to a gene: 26. Germline V gene data show CDR1 as MDHEN and CDR2 as SYDVKM. CDR3 residues: CASSRRTLLIVSGNRNTGELFF. The CDR3 nucleotides are TGTGCCAGCAGCCGTCGTACCCTCCTAATCGTTAGCGGGAATAGAAACACCGGGGAGCTGTTTTTT.

In this sample, this clonotype turned up many times. This chain joins TRBV20-1 and TRBJ2-3; 7 bases fit TRBD2. The CDR3 has 16 residues. Germline V lookup: CDR1 DFQATT, CDR2 SNEGSKA (reference sequence). The V segment lost 0 bases and the J segment 2 bases; nucleotides outside the gene matches: 8. Here the CDR3 DNA reads TGCAGTGCTAGAGATCCGGGGGAGGGCACCACAGATACGCAGTATTTT. Amino acid sequence: CSARDPGEGTTDTQYF.

The chain is built from TRBV20-1 and TRBJ1-5, with D possibly TRBD1 on 6 matching bases. Germline CDR1 and CDR2: DFQATT and SNEGSKA (reference sequence). This CDR3 contains 18 residues. The CDR3 region is CRRGILYRGSNGWQPQHF. As DNA, the CDR3 is TGCAGGAGAGGGATTCTGTATAGGGGGTCCAATGGTTGGCAGCCCCAGCATTTT.

This clonotype came up many times. This chain uses TRBV18 with TRBJ1-5; D is unclear. V gave up 3 bases and J gave up 1 base, with 7 bases separating them. CDR1 KGHSH and CDR2 LQKENI come from the germline V gene. The length of the CDR3 is 14 residues. CDR3 region: CASSPGLSNQPQHF. The CDR3 DNA reads TGTGCCAGCTCACCGGGCCTCAGCAATCAGCCCCAGCATTTT.

V is TRBV24-1 and J is TRBJ2-6; D is perhaps TRBD2 (6 bases). The CDR3 spans 18 residues. The ends were cut back, 2 bases at V and 0 bases at J, with 13 bases in the middle. Per the germline V gene, CDR1 is KGHDR and CDR2 is SFDVKD. This CDR3 reads CATSDSGVPDSGANVLTF. The CDR3 DNA reads TGTGCCACCAGTGATTCGGGGGTGCCTGACTCTGGGGCCAACGTCCTGACTTTC.

This clonotype was recorded many times. The chain joins TRBV12-3 or TRBV12-4 to TRBJ1-5; no reliable D call. The CDR3 loop spans 16 amino acids. The V gene lost 6 bases and the J gene lost 1 base, with 16 bases spanning the gap. The CDR3 DNA sequence: TGTGCCAGCAGCCCCGTAGGGCTAGGAAGCAATCAGCCCCAGCATTTT. Translation: CASSPVGLGSNQPQHF.

This chain links TRBV14 with TRBJ2-1; 10 positions agree with TRBD2. CDR3 length: 14 amino acids. V shed 0 bases, J shed 9 bases, and the junction held 2 bases outside the gene matches. The germline CDR1 and CDR2 sequences are SGHDN and FVKESK. DNA for the CDR3: TGTGCCAGCAGCCAAGAACTAGCGGGAACTGAGCAGTTCTTC. Translation: CASSQELAGTEQFF.

Many counts were recorded for this clonotype. The rearrangement joins TRBV5-1 to TRBJ2-1; D call uncertain. From germline, CDR1 is SGHRS and CDR2 YFSETQ. The CDR3 extends over 16 amino acids. The germline V and J ends were trimmed by 1 base and 2 bases, with 13 bases remaining between them. DNA of the CDR3: TGCGCCAGCAGCTTGTTATCGGCTAGACCCTACAATGAGCAGTTCTTC. It translates to CASSLLSARPYNEQFF.

This clonotype was seen a few times. The rearrangement links TRBV4-3 to TRBJ2-7, with 9 bases identical to TRBD1. Unmatched junction bases numbered 14, after V lost 2 bases and J lost 0 bases. Germline V CDR1 and CDR2: LGHNA, YSLEER. CDR3 length: 19 amino acids. The CDR3 DNA sequence: TGCGCCAGCAGCCAACTACGGGACAGGGAATTCCCTAGCTCCTACGAGCAGTACTTC. Its protein product is CASSQLRDREFPSSYEQYF.

About this clonotype: Its ends do not fully match the called genes, so a read error is possible. This chain joins TRBV11-2 and TRBJ1-1; D is perhaps TRBD1 (5 bases). Germline lookup yields CDR1 SGHAT and CDR2 FQNNGV. The CDR3 consists of 12 residues. DNA for the CDR3: TGCGCCAGCAGCCAGGGCCTTGGTGGGGCTTTCTTT. It translates to CASSQGLGGAFF.

The rearrangement uses TRBV14 and TRBJ1-5; tentative D call: TRBD1 (6 bases). In germline, CDR1 is SGHDN, CDR2 FVKESK. V lost 3 bases and J 4 bases, leaving 16 bases between the germline ends. The CDR3 spans 16 residues. The CDR3 coding sequence is TGTGCCAGCAGCCAGTCCGGGGGGGCGGAAAATCAGCCCCAGCATTTT. As protein: CASSQSGGAENQPQHF.

This clonotype has a count of ten or more. V and J are TRBV6-5 and TRBJ1-5; no firm D call. CDR3 length: 14 residues. The germline gives CDR1 MNHEY, CDR2 SVGAGI. V was pared by 0 bases and J by 8 bases, with 11 bases between. CDR3 in amino acids: CASSYSTEREPQHF. The CDR3 DNA reads as TGTGCCAGCAGTTACTCGACCGAGCGGGAGCCCCAGCATTTT.

This clonotype was seen repeatedly, ten times or more. The chain has TRBV18 and TRBJ1-5; 10 bases agree with TRBD1. The CDR3 sequence is 17 residues long. V was pared by 3 bases and J by 0 bases, with 5 bases of the junction left unmatched. CDR1 and CDR2 from the germline V gene are KGHSH and LQKENI. In DNA, the CDR3 is TGTGCCAGCTCACCGGGACAGGGGAGGGGTAGCAATCAGCCCCAGCATTTT. Translation gives CASSPGQGRGSNQPQHF.

The V and J genes are TRBV7-9 and TRBJ2-3, with D maybe TRBD2 (5 bases). This CDR3 has 16 residues. The germline V and J ends were trimmed by 3 bases and 2 bases, with 15 bases remaining between them. CDR1 and CDR2 (germline): SEHNR, FQNEAQ (reference sequence). CDR3 DNA sequence: TGTGCCAGCAGCTTCCTAAAAACTAGAACCACAGATACGCAGTATTTT. It yields the protein CASSFLKTRTTDTQYF. Supplemented by reference TRBV7-9 and TRBJ2-3, the full variable domain reads DTGVSQNPRHKITKRGQNVTFRCDPISEHNRLYWYRQTLGQGPEFLTYFQNEAQLEKSRLLSDRFSAERPKGSFSTLEIQRTEQGDSAMYLCASSFLKTRTTDTQYFGPGTRLTVL.

In its sample, this clonotype was seen many times. This rearrangement joins TRBV7-9 to TRBJ1-1, with D tentatively TRBD1 (6 bases). The CDR3 has 16 residues. V was shortened by 4 bases and J by 4 bases, with 19 bases between the two germline ends. Looked up from germline, CDR1 is SEHNR and CDR2 is FQNEAQ (reference sequence). CDR3 protein: CASSSEDTGYGTEAFF. The CDR3 nucleotides are TGTGCCAGCAGCTCCGAGGACACAGGGTATGGCACTGAAGCTTTCTTT.

The chain has TRBV20-1 and TRBJ2-4; 10 nucleotides match TRBD2. The CDR3 length is 16 residues. CDR1 is DFQATT, CDR2 SNEGSKA, per germline (reference sequence). Trimming at V came to 0 bases and at J to 5 bases, leaving 7 bases not matched to a gene. For the CDR3, the DNA is TGCAGTGCTAGAGATATAAGCGGGGGGGCGGAAAACATTCAGTACTTC. Translation gives CSARDISGGAENIQYF.

This clonotype appeared a few times. The chain has TRBV20-1 and TRBJ2-1; D not certain. The germline V and J ends were trimmed by 2 bases and 2 bases, with 16 bases remaining between them. The CDR3 extends over 16 amino acids. The germline CDR1 and CDR2 sequences are DFQATT and SNEGSKA (reference sequence). The CDR3 nucleotides are TGCAGTGCTAGAAAGGCTAACCCGGGCACCTACAATGAGCAGTTCTTC. Protein product: CSARKANPGTYNEQFF.

The J gene is TRBJ2-7, the V gene TRBV3-1, with 9 bases matching TRBD1. Losses at the gene ends were 2 bases for V and 4 bases for J; bases not matched to a gene: 6. Germline CDR1 reads LGHDT; CDR2 reads YNNKEL (reference sequence). The CDR3 is 15 residues long. CDR3 coding DNA: TGTGCCAGCAGCCAAAGACAGGGGGGAGGATACGAGCAGTACTTC. It translates to CASSQRQGGGYEQYF.

In its sample, this clonotype was seen a few times. The chain recombines TRBV28 with TRBJ1-2, with 9 bases fitting TRBD1. V gave up 2 bases and J gave up 0 bases; unmatched junction bases: 1. Germline CDR1 is MDHEN and CDR2 is SYDVKM. The CDR3 runs to 15 residues. As DNA, the CDR3 is TGTGCCAGCAGTTTAGGGACAGGGCCTAACTATGGCTACACCTTC. Amino acid sequence: CASSLGTGPNYGYTF.